Only one count was recorded for the clone carrying this T cell receptor beta chain. This record comes from a study of blood T cell repertoires in COVID-19. Overall study context: COVID-19 samples, acute and convalescent, were from the United States, Italy and Spain. In each case, the material was cDNA or gDNA derived from T cells, B-cell-depleted T cells, or PBMCs.

Authors' data handling: Nucleated cell counts were estimated from reference gene primer amplification. Sequenced by immunoSEQ multiplex PCR; TCRdb stores in-frame clones only, minus some. The V and J calls and the clone size are those of that table, but D and trimming were determined from the DNA. The top ten clones hold 0.99% of a sample with roughly 160,000 clones, more than 85% of them seen once. Trimming removed 6 bases at V and 6 bases at J, with 20 bases between. This CDR3 spans 15 amino acids. CDR1 and CDR2 from the germline V gene are MNHEY and SVGAGI. This sequence was found in a man in his late teens or twenties with acute or convalescent COVID-19. The chain recombines TRBV6-5 with TRBJ1-1; a weak D match, TRBD1 (5 bases). The specimen sequenced was peripheral blood. This CDR3 reads CASSPGRGINSEAFF. For the CDR3, the DNA is TGTGCCAGCAGCCCCGGGAGGGGAATCAATTCTGAAGCTTTCTTT.